Below, 26 T cell receptor beta chains from the same sample are listed, as sequenced in a study of T cells of healthy individuals. Via MiXCR, TCRdb re-called the 5' RACE reads, giving one row per CDR3 protein. The sample has 40,000 to 65,000 distinct CDR3 sequences, approximately 15% seen once. The receptors stem from a human donor in good health.

This clonotype was seen repeatedly, ten times or more. The V and J genes are TRBV20-1 and TRBJ2-5; 7 bases are a match to TRBD2. With V trimmed by 0 bases and J by 2 bases, 9 bases remained unmatched. CDR1 is DFQATT, CDR2 SNEGSKA, per germline (reference sequence). The CDR3 is 16 residues long. The CDR3 DNA follows: TGCAGTGCTAGAGATATCGCGGGAGTCCTACAAGAGACCCAGTACTTC. Translated, it gives CSARDIAGVLQETQYF.

This clonotype has a count of ten or more. The rearrangement uses TRBV7-2 and TRBJ2-5; 16 bases are a match to TRBD2. Germline trimming cut 5 bases from V and 5 bases from J; bases unmatched to any gene: 11. In germline, CDR1 is SGHTA, CDR2 FQGNSA. This CDR3 contains 18 residues. CDR3 residues: CASSLMGLAGGPVETQYF. CDR3 sequence (DNA): TGTGCCAGCAGCCTGATGGGACTAGCGGGAGGGCCAGTCGAGACCCAGTACTTC.

This clonotype has just a few counts. V gene TRBV18 combines with J gene TRBJ1-1; possibly TRBD1 for D (6 bases). Trimming removed 4 bases at V and 2 bases at J, with 8 bases between. The CDR3 is 13 residues long. CDR1 KGHSH and CDR2 LQKENI come from the germline V gene. The CDR3 sequence is CASSHRDNTEAFF. The DNA for the CDR3 is TGTGCCAGCTCACACAGGGATAACACTGAAGCTTTCTTT.

This clonotype was detected a few times. The V gene is TRBV20-1, the J gene TRBJ2-3, with TRBD2 matching 11 bases. Germline CDR1 and CDR2: DFQATT and SNEGSKA (reference sequence). With V trimmed by 5 bases and J by 1 base, 14 bases remained unmatched. The CDR3 runs to 18 residues. The CDR3 spells CSALPAAWTSGRTDTQYF. The CDR3 bases are TGCAGTGCTCTTCCAGCCGCCTGGACTAGCGGGCGCACAGATACGCAGTATTTT.

The table lists this clonotype with many counts. V is TRBV20-1 and J is TRBJ2-3, with D possibly matching TRBD2 (6 bases). Germline CDR1 reads DFQATT; CDR2 reads SNEGSKA (reference sequence). The germline V and J ends were trimmed by 0 bases and 0 bases, with 10 bases remaining between them. This CDR3 spans 15 amino acids. The CDR3 region is CSARDHRGSTDTQYF. The CDR3 region has the DNA TGCAGTGCTAGAGATCATCGGGGGAGCACAGATACGCAGTATTTT.

This chain joins TRBV5-1 and TRBJ2-2; 13 bases match TRBD2. The junction had 9 bases not matched to a gene; V was cut back by 3 bases and J by 4 bases. Germline assignment: CDR1 SGHRS and CDR2 YFSETQ. CDR3 length: 18 residues. This CDR3 reads CASSSGLAGEKGTGELFF. The CDR3 nucleotides read TGCGCCAGCAGCTCTGGACTAGCGGGAGAGAAGGGCACCGGGGAGCTGTTTTTT.

There are a few counts of this clonotype. The chain uses TRBV7-2 and TRBJ1-3; D gene ambiguous. CDR3 length: 14 amino acids. Looked up from germline, CDR1 is SGHTA and CDR2 is FQGNSA. Between the trimmed V and J ends, which lost 0 bases and 4 bases, there was a span of 7 bases. The CDR3 region has the DNA TGTGCCAGCAGCTTAGCCACCGCAGGAAACACCATATATTTT. Protein product: CASSLATAGNTIYF.

In its sample, this clonotype was seen many times. This rearrangement joins TRBV5-1 to TRBJ2-1, with 15 bases fitting TRBD2. This CDR3 region has 19 residues. Trimming removed 4 bases from V and 4 bases from J; junction bases left unmatched: 12. CDR1 SGHRS and CDR2 YFSETQ come from the germline V gene. The CDR3 region is CASSPGLAGGRNNYNEQFF. CDR3 nucleotides: TGCGCCAGCAGCCCGGGACTAGCGGGGGGTCGGAATAATTACAATGAGCAGTTCTTC.

This clonotype was recorded many times. The CDR3 region has the DNA TGTGCCAGCAGCGAGGGCGGCACATCCTACAATGAGCAGTTCTTC. This translates into CASSEGGTSYNEQFF. V usage is TRBV12-3 or TRBV12-4 and J usage is TRBJ2-1, with a tentative D call TRBD2 (5 bases). V gave up 6 bases and J gave up 1 base, with 13 bases separating them. The CDR3 is 15 residues long.

This clonotype was counted many times. The chain joins TRBV2 to TRBJ2-5, with 11 bases identical to TRBD2. Unmatched junction bases numbered 7, after V lost 4 bases and J lost 6 bases. Germline-derived CDR1 and CDR2 are SNHLY and FYNNEI. CDR3 length: 15 residues. The CDR3 bases are TGTGCCAGCAGTGTGATTAGCGGGGGGGCAAAGACCCAGTACTTC. The encoded protein is CASSVISGGAKTQYF.

This clonotype appeared many times. The chain employs TRBV23-1 and TRBJ2-2, with a weak D call TRBD1 (6 bases). TRBV23-1 is an ORF; its function is uncertain. Trimming took 1 base from V and 0 from J, leaving 18 bases between them. This CDR3 region has 19 residues. This chain's CDR3 is CASSQCGRGRNPNTGELFF. The DNA of the CDR3 is TGCGCCAGCAGTCAATGTGGCAGGGGCCGTAATCCGAACACCGGGGAGCTGTTTTTT.

V usage is TRBV9 and J usage is TRBJ2-7, with 7 nucleotides matching TRBD1. The length of the CDR3 is 15 residues. Germline CDR1 reads SGDLS; CDR2 reads YYNGEE. V gave up 0 bases and J gave up 5 bases; unmatched junction bases: 8. The CDR3 DNA reads as TGTGCCAGCAGCGTAGGCAGGGGGTTTAGGGACGAGCAGTACTTC. Translation: CASSVGRGFRDEQYF.

The rearrangement uses TRBV5-1 and TRBJ1-2, with D perhaps matching TRBD1 (6 bases). Germline V gene data show CDR1 as SGHRS and CDR2 as YFSETQ. V shed 2 bases and J shed 6 bases, with 17 bases lying between them. The CDR3 length is 15 residues. The CDR3 region is CASSFGGGAGDGYTF. The CDR3 DNA follows: TGCGCCAGCAGCTTCGGCGGGGGCGCAGGAGATGGCTACACCTTC.

This clonotype was counted many times. The CDR3, as DNA: TGTGCCAGCAGCTCGACAGGTGACAACTATGGCTACACCTTC. It codes for CASSSTGDNYGYTF. The chain uses TRBV5-6 and TRBJ1-2, with TRBD1 as a possible D gene (6 bases). This CDR3 contains 14 residues. Germline V gene data show CDR1 as SGHDT and CDR2 as YYEEEE. Trimming removed 3 bases from V and 2 bases from J, with 11 bases in between.

The table lists this clonotype with a few counts. This rearrangement joins TRBV20-1 to TRBJ2-3; the D gene is possibly TRBD2 (7 bases). V was trimmed by 5 bases and J by 2 bases, leaving 17 bases between them. Germline V lookup: CDR1 DFQATT, CDR2 SNEGSKA (reference sequence). CDR3 length: 15 residues. CDR3 sequence (DNA): TGCAGTGCTGTAAGCGGGGACATGATCACAGATACGCAGTATTTT. Amino acids: CSAVSGDMITDTQYF.

The V call is TRBV20-1, the J call TRBJ2-7; TRBD2 matches at 8 bases. The CDR3 runs 14 residues. With 7 bases clipped from V and 3 bases from J, the junction kept 11 bases outside the gene matches. CDR1 and CDR2 (germline): DFQATT, SNEGSKA (reference sequence). The CDR3 DNA reads as TGCAGTGTTCAACTACTAGCGGATCTCTACGAGCAGTACTTC. Translation gives CSVQLLADLYEQYF.

This clonotype was picked up many times. V is TRBV29-1 and J is TRBJ2-7; 12 nucleotides line up with TRBD1. Trimming removed 4 bases from V and 5 bases from J; junction bases left unmatched: 0. The CDR3 is made up of 12 amino acids. CDR1 and CDR2 (germline): SQVTM, ANQGSEA. CDR3 region: CSVGDRGHEQYF. The DNA for the CDR3 is TGCAGCGTTGGGGACAGGGGGCACGAGCAGTACTTC.

This clonotype was counted a few times. The chain combines TRBV27 with TRBJ2-1; the match to TRBD1 covers 7 bases. The V segment lost 6 bases and the J segment 7 bases; nucleotides outside the gene matches: 3. The CDR3 is 12 residues long. Germline V CDR1 and CDR2: MNHEY, SMNVEV (reference sequence). The CDR3 sequence is CASSHRGNEQFF. The CDR3, as DNA: TGTGCCAGCAGCCACAGGGGTAATGAGCAGTTCTTC.

This clonotype was observed at least ten times. V usage is TRBV7-2 and J usage is TRBJ2-2; 8 bases map to TRBD2. The V gene's germline CDR1 is SGHTA and CDR2 FQGNSA. The CDR3 totals 15 residues. The V segment lost 4 bases and the J segment 0 bases; nucleotides outside the gene matches: 1. The DNA of the CDR3 is TGTGCCAGCAGCTCCGGGAGGGCGAACACCGGGGAGCTGTTTTTT. This gives the protein CASSSGRANTGELFF. The variable domain in full, with the rest retrieved from reference TRBV7-2 and TRBJ2-2, is GAGVSQSPSNKVTEKGKDVELRCDPISGHTALYWYRQSLGQGLEFLIYFQGNSAPDKSGLPSDRFSAERTGGSVSTLTIQRTQQEDSAVYLCASSSGRANTGELFFGEGSRLTVL.

Remarks on this clonotype: Compared with germline, one end of the junction differs, possibly owing to a read error. Here the CDR3 reads CTSSGAPSETQYF. CDR3 nucleotide sequence: TGCACCAGCAGCGGGGCACCCTCTGAGACCCAGTACTTC. The V and J genes are TRBV5-1 and TRBJ2-5; 7 nucleotides agree with TRBD2. The CDR3 has 13 amino acids. CDR1 and CDR2 (germline): SGHRS, YFSETQ.

This clonotype was seen many times. V and J are TRBV10-3 and TRBJ2-7; 9 bases are shared with TRBD1. In germline, CDR1 is ENHRY, CDR2 SYGVKD. This CDR3 spans 14 amino acids. Trimming removed 7 bases from V and 5 bases from J; junction bases left unmatched: 9. Here the CDR3 reads CAIMWRTGDDEQYF. CDR3 nucleotides: TGTGCCATCATGTGGAGGACAGGGGATGACGAGCAGTACTTC.

J is TRBJ2-3 and V is TRBV15, with D perhaps assigned TRBD1 or TRBD2 (5 bases each). Looked up from germline, CDR1 is LNHNV and CDR2 is YYDKDF (reference sequence). Trimming took 3 bases from V and 4 from J, leaving 5 bases between them. The CDR3 totals 12 residues. This CDR3 reads CATSRGADTQYF. The CDR3, as DNA: TGTGCCACCAGCAGGGGGGCAGATACGCAGTATTTT.

The chain links TRBV10-3 to TRBJ2-7; TRBD2 agrees at 11 bases. The CDR3 spans 17 residues. Germline loops: CDR1 ENHRY, CDR2 SYGVKD. J was trimmed by 5 bases and V by 11 bases; bases with no gene match: 20. The CDR3 nucleotides read TGTGCCTCGTGGGTCGGGACCACCGGGACTAGCGGCCACGAGCAGTACTTC. Translating it yields CASWVGTTGTSGHEQYF.

The chain has TRBV2 and TRBJ2-2; 7 positions match TRBD2. Germline trimming cut 7 bases from V and 4 bases from J; bases unmatched to any gene: 9. The length of the CDR3 is 15 residues. Germline-derived CDR1 and CDR2 are SNHLY and FYNNEI. CDR3 sequence (DNA): TGTGCCAGCATTCCTAGCGGAACAGGCACCGGGGAGCTGTTTTTT. Protein: CASIPSGTGTGELFF. Variable domain in full (rest from reference TRBV2 and TRBJ2-2): EPEVTQTPSHQVTQMGQEVILRCVPISNHLYFYWYRQILGQKVEFLVSFYNNEISEKSEIFDDQFSVERPDGSNFTLKIRSTKLEDSAMYFCASIPSGTGTGELFFGEGSRLTVL.

The sample holds many counts of this clonotype. The genes are TRBV12-3 or TRBV12-4 and TRBJ2-7; 9 bases fit TRBD2. V lost 2 bases to trimming and J lost 2 bases; unmatched junction nucleotides: 4. This CDR3 is 15 amino acids long. The CDR3 coding sequence is TGTGCCAGCAGTTTACGAGCGGGAGGCGCCTACGAGCAGTACTTC. This sequence encodes CASSLRAGGAYEQYF.

This clonotype has ten or more counts. The genes are TRBV5-6 and TRBJ2-1; D is unclear. V dropped 0 bases and J dropped 0 bases, with 4 bases sitting between them. CDR1 and CDR2 from the germline V gene are SGHDT and YYEEEE. CDR3 size: 14 residues. The DNA for the CDR3 is TGTGCCAGCAGCTTGGACCCCTCCTACAATGAGCAGTTCTTC. Encoded protein: CASSLDPSYNEQFF.